The source of this T cell receptor (beta chain) is a study of blood T cell repertoires in COVID-19. Comments on this clone: Other DNA sequences of this sample code for an identical CDR3.

Produced via immunoSEQ multiplex PCR; TCRdb's table is partial and in-frame only. Of over 40,000 clones listed, roughly 90% were seen once; the top ten hold more than 10%. This CDR3 is built from 14 residues. Trimming left V 0 bases short and J 2 bases short, with 6 bases between. CDR1 and CDR2 from the germline V gene are SGHKS and YYEKEE (reference sequence). Sample: peripheral blood. This sequence originates from a human donor in a cohort sampled during active COVID-19. The chain couples TRBV5-5 to TRBJ1-5; D not certain. CDR3 DNA sequence: TGTGCCAGCAGCTTGGCCGTCGGCAATCAGCCCCAGCATTTT. The encoded protein is CASSLAVGNQPQHF.